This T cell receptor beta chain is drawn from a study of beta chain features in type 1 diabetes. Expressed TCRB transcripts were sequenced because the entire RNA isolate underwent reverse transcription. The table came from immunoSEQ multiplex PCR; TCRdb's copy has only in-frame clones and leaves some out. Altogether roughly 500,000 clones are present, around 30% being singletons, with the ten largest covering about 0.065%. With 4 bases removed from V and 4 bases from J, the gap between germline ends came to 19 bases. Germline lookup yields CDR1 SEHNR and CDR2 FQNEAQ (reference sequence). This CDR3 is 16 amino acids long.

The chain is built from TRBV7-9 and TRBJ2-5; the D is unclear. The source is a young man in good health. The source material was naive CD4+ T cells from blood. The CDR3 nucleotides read TGTGCCAGCAGCTCCGCCTCCCTAGGGTTGGGAGAGACCCAGTACTTC. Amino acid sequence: CASSSASLGLGETQYF. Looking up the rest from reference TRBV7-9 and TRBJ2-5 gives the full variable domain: DTGVSQNPRHKITKRGQNVTFRCDPISEHNRLYWYRQTLGQGPEFLTYFQNEAQLEKSRLLSDRFSAERPKGSFSTLEIQRTEQGDSAMYLCASSSASLGLGETQYFGPGTRLLVL.